This T cell receptor beta chain is from a study of OX40 agonist ivuxolimab in advanced cancers. Background on the study: Partial responses were achieved by three patients: one hepatocellular carcinoma, two cutaneous melanoma.

Profiling relied on immunoSEQ multiplex PCR, and the TCRdb table lists in-frame clones only, not all of them. This table has some 25,000 clones, just over 85% appearing once. In germline, CDR1 is MNHEY, CDR2 SVGAGI. The CDR3 contains 15 residues. J gave up 2 bases and V 2 bases, and 2 bases lay outside the gene matches. The chain couples TRBV6-5 to TRBJ2-1; 8 nucleotides align to TRBD1. Sequencing used CD4+ or CD8+ T cells sorted from blood, obtained in a trial of the OX40 agonist ivuxolimab. The origin of this receptor is an adult with an advanced solid tumor such as melanoma, head and neck, liver or kidney cancer. CDR3 in amino acids: CASSYGQGTYNEQFF. For the CDR3, the DNA is TGTGCCAGCAGTTACGGACAGGGAACCTACAATGAGCAGTTCTTC.